This TCR beta chain was identified during a study of graft-versus-host responses after intestinal transplantation. Study overall: Recipients got multivisceral, liver-intestinal, or isolated intestinal transplants. Study-wide findings and caveats: Peak circulating GvH clone levels were associated with early post-transplant HvG declines. The authors found GvH clones in recipient marrow, some appearing first in ileum or blood. High graft-versus-host to host-versus-graft T cell clonal ratios marked allografts of patients with graft-donor macrochimerism.

The CDR3 is 15 residues long. Germline loops: CDR1 MNHEY, CDR2 SVGAGI. With 5 bases removed from V and 4 bases from J, the gap between germline ends came to 15 bases. With respect to this clone: The antigen is undetermined.

Clones were sequenced by immunoSEQ multiplex PCR, and TCRdb holds only the in-frame ones, with some missing. In the table there are approximately 20,000 clones, roughly 89% of which are singletons. The sequence was obtained from a human patient who received an intestinal transplant, so some T cells may come from the graft donor. The sequenced sample was PBMCs, obtained around 68 days after intestinal transplantation. This chain connects TRBV6-5 to TRBJ2-1; D remains ambiguous. CDR3 region: CASSKDPAAYNEQFF. In nucleotides, the CDR3 is TGTGCCAGCAGTAAGGACCCGGCGGCATACAATGAGCAGTTCTTC.